A selection of T cell receptor beta chains follows, all from one sample in a study of blood T cell repertoires in COVID-19. Assay: immunoSEQ multiplex PCR; the TCRdb copy retains only in-frame clones and omits some. The table lists more than 95,000 clones, about 90% of them singletons. Sequencing used peripheral blood. These receptor sequences come from a man between 65 and 80 years old who had recovered from COVID-19. Both conserved end residues are trimmed from each CDR3. Not every row has a clone size; where given, it reads once, few, many or a size class.

.	TRBV2	TRBJ2-7	ASNKESSSYEQY
.	TRBV9	TRBJ2-3	ASSVAPGHTDTQY
.	TRBV6-2/TRBV6-3	TRBJ2-1	ASSGGLYNEQF
.	TRBV7-8	TRBJ1-2	ASSQNRDTAYYGYT
.	TRBV7-8	TRBJ2-3	ASSLGLAGGTDTQY
.	TRBV5-4	TRBJ2-3	ASSTITSTDTQY
.	TRBV12-3/TRBV12-4	TRBJ2-7	ASRDRGYEQY
.	TRBV29-1	TRBJ2-5	SVDRGNRQETQY
.	TRBV3-1/TRBV3-2	TRBJ2-2	ASSQGRQGSNTGELF
.	TRBV5-1	TRBJ1-6	ASSLAPTGTNSPLH
.	TRBV2	TRBJ1-1	ASSRVTGGTEAF
once	TRBV13	TRBJ1-1	ASSSSSRGGTEAF
few	TRBV5-4	TRBJ2-1	ASSLGQGSYNEQF
.	TRBV11-2	TRBJ1-6	ASSPQAVRRLH
.	TRBV12-3/TRBV12-4	TRBJ2-1	ASSPSGEQF
.	TRBV7-8	TRBJ2-3	ASSLSEGTDTQY
.	TRBV5-8	TRBJ1-2	ASRSTGFGYT
.	TRBV29-1	TRBJ2-7	SVVDHQRRQY
.	TRBV6-5	TRBJ1-5	ASSSRGVSNQPQH
.	TRBV5-1	TRBJ2-5	ASSSGLAGGEETQY
few	TRBV19	TRBJ2-4	ASSIRWGLAKNIQY
.	TRBV2	TRBJ2-3	ASSETSGYTDTQY
.	TRBV4-1	TRBJ1-3	ASSQLRGSGNTIY